A selection of T cell receptor beta chains follows, all from one sample in a study of identical twins. TCRdb reanalysed the 5' RACE reads using MiXCR and keeps one entry per CDR3 protein. The data hold hundreds of thousands of distinct CDR3 sequences, with about 20% observed a single time. These records were also assigned to another study, of T cells expressing NK-cell markers.

The sample consisted of PBMCs. The receptor set was obtained from a woman aged 18 to 35 in good health. CDR3s include the opening cysteine and the closing phenylalanine or tryptophan. Each record gives: clone size, V gene, J gene, D gene, CDR3 DNA, CDR3 protein. A D gene is named only where the DNA matches it firmly. Some rows mark clone size as missing; the rest say once, few, many or name a class of expanded clone.

abundance: NA; v_gene: TRBV4-1; j_gene: TRBJ2-5; d_gene: TRBD2; CDR3nt: TGCGCCAGCAGCCAAGATCTCGGGACTAGCGGGAGAGGAGAGACCCAGTACTTC; CDR3aa: CASSQDLGTSGRGETQYF
abundance: NA; v_gene: TRBV7-9; j_gene: TRBJ2-1; d_gene: TRBD1; CDR3nt: TGTGCCAGCAGCCTCGGGGACAGGGTCGGGGATGAGCAGTTCTTC; CDR3aa: CASSLGDRVGDEQFF
abundance: few; v_gene: TRBV5-1; j_gene: TRBJ1-1; d_gene: TRBD1; CDR3nt: TGCGCCAGCAGCGGAGGGGGCCTGAACACTGAAGCTTTCTTT; CDR3aa: CASSGGGLNTEAFF
abundance: few; v_gene: TRBV5-1; j_gene: TRBJ2-1; d_gene: NA; CDR3nt: TGCGCCAGCAGCCTGGGGGTCCAGGGCAGAGAGCAGTTCTTC; CDR3aa: CASSLGVQGREQFF
abundance: NA; v_gene: TRBV6-2/TRBV6-3; j_gene: TRBJ2-3; d_gene: NA; CDR3nt: TGTGCCAGCAGTCCGGGACAAAACACAGATACGCAGTATTTT; CDR3aa: CASSPGQNTDTQYF
abundance: few; v_gene: TRBV6-1; j_gene: TRBJ2-2; d_gene: TRBD1; CDR3nt: TGTGCCAGCAGGGGGGACAGGACGAACACCGGGGAGCTGTTTTTT; CDR3aa: CASRGDRTNTGELFF
abundance: few; v_gene: TRBV7-2; j_gene: TRBJ2-7; d_gene: NA; CDR3nt: TGTGCCAGCAGCTTAGGAGCGGCTTACTACGAGCAGTACTTC; CDR3aa: CASSLGAAYYEQYF
abundance: NA; v_gene: TRBV6-2/TRBV6-3; j_gene: TRBJ2-5; d_gene: NA; CDR3nt: TGTGCCAGCAGTTACCCGACTAGAGGGGAGACCCAGTACTTC; CDR3aa: CASSYPTRGETQYF
abundance: NA; v_gene: TRBV12-3/TRBV12-4; j_gene: TRBJ1-4; d_gene: NA; CDR3nt: TGTGCCAGCAGTCGGACCTGGACAGCTCAAGGAGATGAAAAACTGTTTTTT; CDR3aa: CASSRTWTAQGDEKLFF
abundance: few; v_gene: TRBV12-3/TRBV12-4; j_gene: TRBJ1-5; d_gene: TRBD1; CDR3nt: TGTGCCAGCAGTACGGTACAGGGGAATCAGCCCCAGCATTTT; CDR3aa: CASSTVQGNQPQHF
abundance: NA; v_gene: TRBV11-3; j_gene: TRBJ2-7; d_gene: NA; CDR3nt: TGTGCCAGCAGCTCTCCGAGGAGGATGTACGAGCAGTACTTC; CDR3aa: CASSSPRRMYEQYF
abundance: NA; v_gene: TRBV12-3/TRBV12-4; j_gene: TRBJ1-1; d_gene: NA; CDR3nt: TGTGCCAGTATTCCCACCCCGAGCCTAAGCACTGAAGCTTTCTTT; CDR3aa: CASIPTPSLSTEAFF
abundance: few; v_gene: TRBV9; j_gene: TRBJ2-1; d_gene: NA; CDR3nt: TGTGCCAGCAGCGTAGTCCCAAGGAGGGCGGAGGTGTTCTTC; CDR3aa: CASSVVPRRAEVFF
abundance: NA; v_gene: TRBV12-3/TRBV12-4; j_gene: TRBJ2-7; d_gene: TRBD2; CDR3nt: TGTGCCAGCAGTCAGGTAGCGGGGGGGCCTGGCGAGCAGTACTTC; CDR3aa: CASSQVAGGPGEQYF
abundance: few; v_gene: TRBV7-6; j_gene: TRBJ2-7; d_gene: TRBD1; CDR3nt: TGTGCCAGCAGTGCTGCGGACAGGGGTCACGAGCAGTACTTC; CDR3aa: CASSAADRGHEQYF
abundance: many; v_gene: TRBV12-3/TRBV12-4; j_gene: TRBJ2-1; d_gene: NA; CDR3nt: TGTGCCAGCAGTCCGTCAAATGAGCAGTTCTTC; CDR3aa: CASSPSNEQFF
abundance: NA; v_gene: TRBV28; j_gene: TRBJ2-7; d_gene: NA; CDR3nt: TGTGCCAGCAGTTTATCCACAGGGTACTACGAGCAGTACTTC; CDR3aa: CASSLSTGYYEQYF
abundance: NA; v_gene: TRBV7-9; j_gene: TRBJ2-1; d_gene: TRBD2; CDR3nt: TGTGCCAGCAGCCCCCCTAGCGGGAGTGGCAATGAGCAGTTCTTC; CDR3aa: CASSPPSGSGNEQFF
abundance: few; v_gene: TRBV6-1; j_gene: TRBJ2-7; d_gene: NA; CDR3nt: TGTGCCAGCAGCCGAACGGTTAGCACCCACGAGCAGTACTTC; CDR3aa: CASSRTVSTHEQYF
abundance: NA; v_gene: TRBV2; j_gene: TRBJ2-3; d_gene: NA; CDR3nt: TGTGCCGAAAGGGGCCCAGATACGCAGTATTTT; CDR3aa: CAERGPDTQYF